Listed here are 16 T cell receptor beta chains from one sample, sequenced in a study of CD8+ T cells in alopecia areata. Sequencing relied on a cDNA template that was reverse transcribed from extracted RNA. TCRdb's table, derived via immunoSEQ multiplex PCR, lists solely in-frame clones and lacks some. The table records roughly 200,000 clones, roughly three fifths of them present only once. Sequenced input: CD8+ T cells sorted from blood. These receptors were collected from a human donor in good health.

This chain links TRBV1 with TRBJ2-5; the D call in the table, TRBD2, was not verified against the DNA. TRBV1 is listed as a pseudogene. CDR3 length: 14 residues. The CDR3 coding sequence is TGCACCAGCAGCAGACCTCGGACTGTGGAGACCCAGTACTTC. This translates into CTSSRPRTVETQYF.

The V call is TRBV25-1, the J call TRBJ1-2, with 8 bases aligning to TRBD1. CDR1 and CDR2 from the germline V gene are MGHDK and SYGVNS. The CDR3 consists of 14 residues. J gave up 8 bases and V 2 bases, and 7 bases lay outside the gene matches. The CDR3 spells CASSEGQGAGGYTF. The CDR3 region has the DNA TGTGCCAGCAGTGAAGGTCAGGGGGCAGGAGGCTACACCTTC.

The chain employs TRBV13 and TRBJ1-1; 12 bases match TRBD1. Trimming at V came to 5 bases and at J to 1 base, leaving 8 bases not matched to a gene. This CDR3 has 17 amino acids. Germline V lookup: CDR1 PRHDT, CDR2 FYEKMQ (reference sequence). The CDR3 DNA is TGTGCCAGCAGCGGGGAGGGACAGGGGGCTTGGAACACTGAAGCTTTCTTT. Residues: CASSGEGQGAWNTEAFF.

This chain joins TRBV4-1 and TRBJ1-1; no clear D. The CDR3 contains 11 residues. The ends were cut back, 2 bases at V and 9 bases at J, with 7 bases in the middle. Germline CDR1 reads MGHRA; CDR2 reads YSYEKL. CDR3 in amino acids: CASSQKPKAFF. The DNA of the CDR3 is TGCGCCAGCAGCCAAAAACCCAAAGCTTTCTTT.

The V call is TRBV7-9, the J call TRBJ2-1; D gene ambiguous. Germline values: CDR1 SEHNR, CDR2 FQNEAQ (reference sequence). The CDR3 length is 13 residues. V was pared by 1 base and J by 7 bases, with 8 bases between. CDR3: CASSLVGSNEQFF. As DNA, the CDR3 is TGTGCCAGCAGCTTAGTAGGATCTAATGAGCAGTTCTTC.

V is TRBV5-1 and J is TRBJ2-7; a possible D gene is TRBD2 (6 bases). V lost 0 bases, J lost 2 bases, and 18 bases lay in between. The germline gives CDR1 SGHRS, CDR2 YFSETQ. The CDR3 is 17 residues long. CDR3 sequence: CASSLGGIVAPTYEQYF. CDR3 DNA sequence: TGCGCCAGCAGCTTGGGCGGGATCGTGGCCCCGACCTACGAGCAGTACTTC.

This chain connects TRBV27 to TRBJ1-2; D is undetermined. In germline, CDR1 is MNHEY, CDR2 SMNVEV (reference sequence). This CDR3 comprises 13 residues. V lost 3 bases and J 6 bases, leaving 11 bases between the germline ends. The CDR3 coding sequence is TGTGCCAGCAGTTTTAGGCCCGTCGATGGCTACACCTTC. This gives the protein CASSFRPVDGYTF.

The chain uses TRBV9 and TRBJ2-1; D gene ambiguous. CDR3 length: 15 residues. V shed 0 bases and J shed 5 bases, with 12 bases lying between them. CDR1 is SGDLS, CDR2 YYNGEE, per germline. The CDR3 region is CASSVDPNNHNEQFF. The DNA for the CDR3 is TGTGCCAGCAGCGTAGATCCGAACAACCACAATGAGCAGTTCTTC.

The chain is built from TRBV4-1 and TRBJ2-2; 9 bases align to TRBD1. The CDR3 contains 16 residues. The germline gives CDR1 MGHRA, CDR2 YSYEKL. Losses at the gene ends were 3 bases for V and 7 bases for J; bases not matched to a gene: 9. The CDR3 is CASSHPGTGSFGELFF. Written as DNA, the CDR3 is TGCGCCAGCAGCCATCCCGGGACAGGGAGTTTCGGGGAGCTGTTTTTT.

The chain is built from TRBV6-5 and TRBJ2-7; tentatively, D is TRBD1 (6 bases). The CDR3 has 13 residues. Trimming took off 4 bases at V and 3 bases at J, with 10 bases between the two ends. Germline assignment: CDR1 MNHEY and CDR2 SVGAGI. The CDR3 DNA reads TGTGCCAGCAGTTCTGGACAGATCTACGAGCAGTACTTC. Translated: CASSSGQIYEQYF.

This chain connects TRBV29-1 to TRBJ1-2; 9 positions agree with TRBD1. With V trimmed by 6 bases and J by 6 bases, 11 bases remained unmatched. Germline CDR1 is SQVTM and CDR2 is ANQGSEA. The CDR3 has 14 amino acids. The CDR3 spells CSVEGQGLKNGYTF. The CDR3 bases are TGCAGCGTAGAGGGACAGGGATTGAAAAATGGCTACACCTTC.

The CDR3 DNA reads as TGCGCCAGCAGCCCGTACACTAGCGGGGGCTCCACCTACGAGCAGTACTTC. As protein: CASSPYTSGGSTYEQYF. The V and J genes are TRBV4-1 and TRBJ2-7; 11 bases match TRBD2. The CDR3 runs 17 residues. Trimming at V came to 4 bases and at J to 2 bases, leaving 10 bases not matched to a gene. From germline, CDR1 is MGHRA and CDR2 YSYEKL.

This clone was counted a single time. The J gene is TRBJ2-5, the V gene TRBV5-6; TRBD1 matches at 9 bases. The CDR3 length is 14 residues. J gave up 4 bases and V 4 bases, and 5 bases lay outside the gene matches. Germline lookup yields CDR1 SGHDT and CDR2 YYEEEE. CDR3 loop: CASSAMTGGETQYF. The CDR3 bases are TGTGCCAGCAGCGCGATGACAGGGGGAGAGACCCAGTACTTC.

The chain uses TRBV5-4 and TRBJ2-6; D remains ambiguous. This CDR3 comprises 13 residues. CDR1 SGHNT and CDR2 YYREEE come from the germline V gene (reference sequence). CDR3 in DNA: TGTGCTAGTTTGGGCTCTGGGGCCAACGTCCTGACTTTC. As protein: CASLGSGANVLTF.

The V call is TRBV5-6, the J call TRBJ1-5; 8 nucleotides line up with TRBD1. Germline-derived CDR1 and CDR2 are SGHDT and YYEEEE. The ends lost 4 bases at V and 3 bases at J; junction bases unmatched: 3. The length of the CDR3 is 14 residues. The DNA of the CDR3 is TGTGCCAGCAGCCCACAGGGGGTCAATCAGCCCCAGCATTTT. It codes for CASSPQGVNQPQHF. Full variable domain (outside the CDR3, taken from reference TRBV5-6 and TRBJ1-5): DAGVTQSPTHLIKTRGQQVTLRCSPKSGHDTVSWYQQALGQGPQFIFQYYEEEERQRGNFPDRFSGHQFPNYSSELNVNALLLGDSALYLCASSPQGVNQPQHFGDGTRLSIL.

CDR3 bases: TGCAGCGCTACGATCCTCAACTACGAGCAGTACTTC. Protein sequence: CSATILNYEQYF. V is TRBV29-1 and J is TRBJ2-7; D call uncertain. Trimming cost V 7 bases and J 3 bases, with 13 bases left between them. The CDR3 extends over 12 amino acids. Germline CDR1 and CDR2: SQVTM and ANQGSEA.